Included here is one TCR beta chain sequence, with context. This clonotype has just one count. Its antigen remains undetermined. The library relied on bulk RNA-seq. The TruSeq Stranded RNA sample prep kit was used to generate libraries of poly-A-enriched mRNA from an input of roughly 0.9 ug total RNA. Paired-end sequencing was performed on a HiSeq 2500, with each sample sequenced in triplicate. Each mate in the RNA-seq data had a read length of 125 nucleotides. The authors' analysis ran thus. Reads were trimmed and aligned to hg38 with STAR v2.7, with quality control by FASTQC, RSeQC and multiqc. Salmon 0.14.1 was used to quantify gene expression levels as transcripts per million (TPM). The results of principal component analysis suggested that neither trial, library batch, sequencing batch, treatment regimen nor sex drove the transcriptomic profiles. TCRdb reprocessed the reads and provides one entry for every CDR3 protein sequence; no DNA is given. TCRdb, not the authors, supplied the V and J calls. The table for this sample lists some 360 distinct CDR3 sequences; roughly 98% of them were counted only once. Clones ranked in the top ten supply 6% of the sample.

The data were obtained in a study of alternative splicing in chronic myeloid leukemia remission (dated by TCRdb to between 2020 and 2021). Regarding the study in general: Remission specimens from the trials were collected at major or complete molecular response, at 12 or 24 months of TKI therapy. RNA sequencing was used to profile peripheral blood taken from chronic-phase CML patients both at diagnosis and at remission, and those profiles were then compared against healthy donors. The RESIST (imatinib), ENESTxtnd (nilotinib) and PINNACLE (nilotinib plus pegylated interferon) trials supplied nine diagnostic specimens along with matched remission specimens. Median ages were about 53 years at diagnosis, roughly 58 at remission and around 37 for healthy controls. Total leukocytes from peripheral blood collected in EDTA were used as the trial diagnostic specimens. Nine CML samples, seven diagnostic and two matched remission, were obtained from the French Persistem study. Female/male counts were 11/5 for diagnosis samples, 8/3 for remission samples and 2/4 for controls. Total RNA was extracted with Trizol from peripheral blood mononuclear cells of diagnosis, remission and control samples.

CDR1 and CDR2 are read off the germline V gene as SGHRS and YFSETQ. Inclusive of the bounding cysteine and phenylalanine, the CDR3 is 14 residues long. No nucleotide data were recorded. What the time point label conveys for this sample: major or complete molecular response after front-line TKI therapy. Fewer than 20 CML patients made up the patient cohort, and matched post-remission samples were obtained for some of these patients. Summary of the overall study and its limitations: Strong differences in blood cell composition were observed between timepoints, with a shift from myeloid progenitor enrichment at diagnosis to mature lymphoid enrichment at remission. At remission, blood cell composition was found to be reconfigured to resemble that of lymphoid cell-enriched normal controls.

The chain couples TRBV5-1 to TRBJ2-7; TCRdb's D call of TRBD2 is untestable without DNA. The clonotype was recovered from an adult with chronic myeloid leukemia. Sequenced here: PBMCs or total blood leukocytes (not recorded which), sampled during remission. This receptor carries the CDR3 CASSQPGLNYEQYF.